This T cell receptor beta chain was identified during a study of somatic mutations in cytotoxic T cells in rheumatoid arthritis (dated by TCRdb to about 2017). With regard to the full study: Patient peripheral blood (about 31 ml EDTA) was drawn right after diagnosis and before any treatment started. The study asked whether expanded CD8+ T-cell clones in newly diagnosed, untreated rheumatoid arthritis carry somatic mutations, and used TCRB deep sequencing to characterize clonality. Sorted V beta1+ cells also underwent TCRB sequencing, and some V beta antibody-stained T-cell populations were flow-sorted at nearly 100% purity on a FACSAria II or Sony SH800. A total of 65 to 70 rheumatoid arthritis patients and 15 to 25 healthy controls underwent TCRB deep sequencing. Patients and controls did not essentially differ in median age, which was nearly identical between the groups.

On this clone itself: No antigen is known for it. Base qualities were left out, and no much larger clone turns up one base away.

V drops 7 bases and J drops 7 bases, leaving 17 bases in between. The germline V gene specifies MNHEY as CDR1 and SVGAGI as CDR2. Its CDR3 holds 15 amino acids, cysteine through phenylalanine. Solely the CDR3 DNA is kept, with 45 bases framed from the first base. TCRB CDR3 sequencing used the immunoSEQ assay on genomic DNA. As for the original processing: When patient CD8+ clones exceeding 1% were checked against published virus-specific TCRB sequences, only a few matched. Nothing other than productive TCRB rearrangements was included in the analyses. A clone was defined by a unique TCRB CDR3 sequence, and clonality was computed as a productive clonality index based on Shannon entropy. Repertoire overlap for a pair of samples was computed from each clone's template counts relative to total templates per sample. V-gene usage measured by flow cytometry correlated with TCRB sequencing V-gene usage, with a Spearman r of 0.6 to 0.75. TCRdb mirrors the immuneACCESS table, restricted to in-frame sequences. Some clones are absent from its copies; in checked studies, under half trace to an unresolved V gene, and the reason for the others is unknown. For V, J and clone size, that table is used; D and trimming come from the DNA. This sample lists some 17,000 clones; 78% were detected once. The ten largest make up 17% of the sample.

Results and caveats for the whole study, not just this receptor: Viral specificity could not be ruled out by absence from virus-specific databases, and the antigen targets of the expanded CD8+ clones remained unknown. In about an eighth of the roughly 65 patients, more than 20% of CD8+ cells belonged to the largest CD8+ clone, while several identical CD8+ TCRB sequences were shared between blood and synovial fluid. The slight underrepresentation of TRBV07 in patients was not corrected for multiple comparisons. CD8+ T-cell clonality did not differ significantly between rheumatoid arthritis patients and age-matched healthy controls. CD8+ clonality increased with age in patients (Spearman r of about 0.49) but not in healthy controls.

On an AutoMACS, CD4+ and CD8+ cells were isolated via positive magnetic bead selection, and their purity was verified by flow cytometry. After a first flow cytometry screen using a TCR V beta antibody panel, clonal expansions were characterized through TCRB deep sequencing of sorted CD8+ fractions. Isolation of peripheral blood mononuclear cells was done through Ficoll-Paque PLUS density gradient separation. Using Nucleospin Tissue or Tissue XS kits, DNA was extracted from CD4-enriched, CD8-enriched or PBMC samples, with quantification by a Qubit 2.0 fluorometer. The receptor was derived from an adult with rheumatoid arthritis. Sequenced sample: CD8+ T cells sorted from blood. The chain is encoded by TRBV6-5 joined to TRBJ1-6; the D gene remains uncertain. The sequenced DNA: TGTGCCAGCACCCACGACCGACCGCTAAATTCACCCCTCCACTTT. This codes for CASTHDRPLNSPLHF.